Listed below are T cell receptor beta chains from one sample, sequenced in a study of cytomegalovirus exposure and HLA in healthy donors. The data were produced by immunoSEQ multiplex PCR, yet TCRdb's version contains in-frame clones alone and is incomplete. This table holds about 260,000 clones, 80% to 95% found once. The sample comprised PBMCs. These receptors were obtained from a woman aged 25 to 39 in good health and CMV-seronegative. The CDR3 runs from the conserved cysteine through the conserved F or W. Each record gives: J gene, V gene, clone size, D gene, CDR3 protein, CDR3 DNA. A D gene is named only where the DNA matches it firmly. Clone sizes are given selectively: once, few, many, or a class where the clone is expanded.

TRBJ2-3 TRBV9 - TRBD2 CASSVETSGSTDTQYF TGTGCCAGCAGCGTAGAAACTAGCGGTAGCACAGATACGCAGTATTTT
TRBJ2-7 TRBV19 - TRBD1 CASSVGTGTSYEQYF TGTGCCAGTAGTGTGGGGACAGGGACCTCCTACGAGCAGTACTTC
TRBJ2-5 TRBV29-1 - - CSFTGSPTAQYF TGCAGCTTCACCGGAAGTCCTACGGCCCAGTACTTC
TRBJ2-5 TRBV28 - - CASSTLATQYF TGTGCCAGCAGTACTCTAGCGACCCAGTACTTC
TRBJ2-1 TRBV6-5 once TRBD2 CASRSSGMVRSEQFF TGTGCCAGCAGAAGTAGCGGGATGGTCAGGAGTGAGCAGTTCTTC
TRBJ2-3 TRBV11-2 - TRBD2 CASSLAGLAGDTQYF TGTGCCAGCAGCTTAGCTGGACTAGCGGGAGATACGCAGTATTTT
TRBJ1-1 TRBV19 - TRBD1 CASILTGRDTEAFF TGTGCCAGTATCCTGACAGGGAGGGACACTGAAGCTTTCTTT
TRBJ1-5 TRBV28 - TRBD1 CASSPRDRGNQPQHF TGTGCCAGCAGCCCACGGGACAGGGGAAATCAGCCCCAGCATTTT
TRBJ2-7 TRBV27 - TRBD1 CASSTQGRANYEQYF TGTGCCAGCAGTACACAGGGGCGTGCCAACTACGAGCAGTACTTC
TRBJ2-3 TRBV2 - TRBD2 CASRGSGSVPAYTDTQYF TGTGCCAGCAGGGGTAGCGGGAGTGTCCCAGCCTACACAGATACGCAGTATTTT
TRBJ1-2 TRBV9 - - CASRSPSRYTF TGTGCCAGCAGGAGCCCCAGTCGCTACACCTTC
TRBJ1-1 TRBV28 many TRBD1 CASSLGDRLTEAFF TGTGCCAGCAGCTTGGGGGACAGGCTCACTGAAGCTTTCTTT
TRBJ2-5 TRBV28 - - CASSLSLAGRETQYF TGTGCCAGCAGTTTATCATTGGCAGGGCGGGAGACCCAGTACTTC
TRBJ2-1 TRBV27 - - CASSDLKGARGAEQFF TGTGCCAGCAGTGACCTAAAAGGGGCGCGCGGTGCTGAGCAGTTCTTC
TRBJ1-1 TRBV7-6 - - CASSLGRYTEAFF TGTGCCAGCAGCTTAGGCAGGTACACTGAAGCTTTCTTT
TRBJ2-5 TRBV9 - - CASTLSPDQETQYF TGTGCCAGCACCCTTTCCCCGGACCAAGAGACCCAGTACTTC
TRBJ2-6 TRBV5-1 - TRBD1 CASSLTKDRKSYSGANVLTF TGCGCCAGCAGCCTTACTAAGGACAGGAAGTCCTACTCTGGGGCCAACGTCCTGACTTTC
TRBJ2-3 TRBV29-1 - TRBD1 CSVERKDRGGTNTQYF TGCAGCGTTGAACGAAAGGACAGGGGGGGGACGAATACGCAGTATTTT
TRBJ2-3 TRBV2 - - CASKGGADTQYF TGTGCCAGCAAAGGCGGGGCAGATACGCAGTATTTT
TRBJ2-2 TRBV7-9 - - CASSLAFGELFF TGTGCCAGCAGCTTAGCCTTCGGGGAGCTGTTTTTT
TRBJ1-4 TRBV6-5 - - CASSRDLQEKLFF TGTGCCAGCAGCCGGGACCTGCAGGAAAAACTGTTTTTT
TRBJ1-3 TRBV6-1 - - CASRTAFPGNTIYF TGTGCCAGCAGGACTGCTTTTCCCGGAAACACCATATATTTT
TRBJ2-2 TRBV4-2 - - CASSQEPGLVGELFF TGTGCCAGCAGCCAAGAGCCGGGGTTAGTGGGGGAGCTGTTTTTT
TRBJ2-7 TRBV19 - - CASKIAVSSYEQYF TGTGCCAGTAAAATAGCGGTGAGCTCCTACGAGCAGTACTTC